This passage covers 29 T cell receptor beta chains from one sample sequenced in a study of shared clonotypes between healthy human individuals. Assay used: immunoSEQ multiplex PCR; TCRdb lists only in-frame clones, some missing. The sample gives about 1.5 million clones, approximately 98% of which show up once; roughly 0.45% is in the top ten. The material sequenced was naive CD4+ T cells sorted from blood. This sample's subset: CD45RA+ positively selected. Source of these receptors: a man under 40 in good health.

This CDR3 reads CASSSDRDRGTDTQYF. The CDR3 nucleotides are TGTGCCAGTAGTAGCGACCGGGACAGGGGCACAGATACGCAGTATTTT. V gene TRBV19 combines with J gene TRBJ2-3; 9 bases line up with TRBD1. J was trimmed by 1 base and V by 4 bases; bases with no gene match: 6. This CDR3 is built from 16 residues. CDR1 LNHDA and CDR2 SQIVND come from the germline V gene (reference sequence). Full variable domain (missing parts from reference TRBV19 and TRBJ2-3): DGGITQSPKYLFRKEGQNVTLSCEQNLNHDAMYWYRQDPGQGLRLIYYSQIVNDFQKGDIAEGYSVSREKKESFPLTVTSAQKNPTAFYLCASSSDRDRGTDTQYFGPGTRLTVL.

CDR3 bases: TGTGCCAGCAGCCGACTCAGGGCCGCCTACGAGCAGTACTTC. Translated, it gives CASSRLRAAYEQYF. The gene calls are TRBV11-2 and TRBJ2-7; maybe TRBD1 (5 bases). V lost 5 bases and J lost 2, with 13 bases in between. This CDR3 is 14 amino acids long. The germline V gene encodes CDR1 SGHAT and CDR2 FQNNGV.

Concerning this clone itself: Other DNA sequences of this sample code for an identical CDR3. This rearrangement joins TRBV2 to TRBJ1-5, with a weak D call TRBD1 (5 bases). The CDR3 length is 14 residues. Germline V gene data show CDR1 as SNHLY and CDR2 as FYNNEI. V gave up 3 bases and J gave up 5 bases, with 11 bases separating them. CDR3 nucleotides: TGTGCCAGCAGTGAGCAGGGATACGATCAGCCCCAGCATTTT. This translates into CASSEQGYDQPQHF.

This chain joins TRBV5-6 and TRBJ1-5, with D perhaps TRBD1 (5 bases). The CDR3 extends over 19 amino acids. Trimming removed 3 bases at V and 1 base at J, with 23 bases between. Per germline, CDR1 SGHDT and CDR2 YYEEEE. In DNA form, the CDR3 reads TGTGCCAGCAGCTGGACCGGGACCGGGAGGGTTGGAAGCAATCAGCCCCAGCATTTT. Protein sequence: CASSWTGTGRVGSNQPQHF.

The chain employs TRBV7-8 and TRBJ2-1; 7 nucleotides line up with TRBD2. V was clipped by 4 bases and J by 6 bases; unmatched bases: 12. CDR3 size: 16 residues. Germline CDR1 is SGHVS and CDR2 is FQNEAQ. The CDR3: CASSWTSSYTANEQFF. For the CDR3, the DNA is TGTGCCAGCAGCTGGACTAGTTCCTACACTGCCAATGAGCAGTTCTTC.

This chain uses TRBV25-1 with TRBJ2-7; 8 nucleotides line up with TRBD1. Germline-derived CDR1 and CDR2 are MGHDK and SYGVNS. V lost 3 bases and J lost 5; bases outside the gene matches: 3. This CDR3 comprises 13 residues. The CDR3 loop is CASSEWTGNEQYF. CDR3 nucleotide sequence: TGTGCCAGCAGTGAGTGGACAGGGAACGAGCAGTACTTC.

This clone was detected only once. This chain joins TRBV7-2 and TRBJ2-2; D is unresolved. CDR1 and CDR2 (germline): SGHTA, FQGNSA. CDR3 size: 17 residues. The V gene lost 0 bases and the J gene lost 0 bases, with 11 bases spanning the gap. CDR3 DNA: TGTGCCAGCAGCTTAGCGCTTAAGGCTCCGAACACCGGGGAGCTGTTTTTT. It is translated as CASSLALKAPNTGELFF.

The rearrangement links TRBV7-9 to TRBJ2-3; 10 nucleotides match TRBD1. Germline trimming cut 1 base from V and 1 base from J; bases unmatched to any gene: 2. The CDR3 is 16 amino acids. CDR1 is SEHNR, CDR2 FQNEAQ, per germline (reference sequence). The CDR3 DNA follows: TGTGCCAGCAGCTTAGGGGACAGGGGTGGCACAGATACGCAGTATTTT. It codes for CASSLGDRGGTDTQYF. The full variable domain, its missing parts supplied by reference TRBV7-9 and TRBJ2-3, is DTGVSQNPRHKITKRGQNVTFRCDPISEHNRLYWYRQTLGQGPEFLTYFQNEAQLEKSRLLSDRFSAERPKGSFSTLEIQRTEQGDSAMYLCASSLGDRGGTDTQYFGPGTRLTVL.

V and J are TRBV9 and TRBJ1-4; TRBD1 might be the D (6 bases). Germline V CDR1 and CDR2: SGDLS, YYNGEE. Deletions cut 3 bases from V and 7 bases from J, with 19 bases between. The CDR3 extends over 16 amino acids. This CDR3 reads CASSAGHTGRIEKLFF. DNA for the CDR3: TGTGCCAGCAGCGCTGGCCATACAGGGCGTATTGAAAAACTGTTTTTT. Complete variable domain (other parts from reference TRBV9 and TRBJ1-4): DSGVTQTPKHLITATGQRVTLRCSPRSGDLSVYWYQQSLDQGLQFLIQYYNGEERAKGNILERFSAQQFPDLHSELNLSSLELGDSALYFCASSAGHTGRIEKLFFGSGTQLSVL.

CDR3 nucleotides: TGTGCCAGCAGCCCCGGGAGAAGCACAGATACGCAGTATTTT. Translation gives CASSPGRSTDTQYF. This chain uses TRBV7-2 with TRBJ2-3; possible D gene TRBD2, 6 bases. Germline lookup yields CDR1 SGHTA and CDR2 FQGNSA. The CDR3 totals 14 residues. Trimming left V 5 bases short and J 0 bases short, with 9 bases between.

V usage is TRBV18 and J usage is TRBJ1-1; D gene ambiguous. The CDR3 loop spans 15 amino acids. CDR1 is KGHSH and CDR2 is LQKENI in the germline V gene. The germline V and J ends were trimmed by 6 bases and 6 bases, with 20 bases remaining between them. CDR3 nucleotides: TGTGCCAGCTCCCAAACCGGGTTTCAGCGATCTGAAGCTTTCTTT. Amino acid sequence: CASSQTGFQRSEAFF. The full variable domain, in which reference TRBV18 and TRBJ1-1 provide the parts outside the CDR3, is NAGVMQNPRHLVRRRGQEARLRCSPMKGHSHVYWYRQLPEEGLKFMVYLQKENIIDESGMPKERFSAEFPKEGPSILRIQQVVRGDSAAYFCASSQTGFQRSEAFFGQGTRLTVV.

This chain joins TRBV29-1 and TRBJ2-1; TRBD1 might be the D (5 bases). Germline CDR1 is SQVTM and CDR2 is ANQGSEA. The CDR3 loop spans 18 amino acids. Trimming shortened V by 4 bases and J by 8 bases, and 30 bases separated the two germline ends. For the CDR3, the DNA is TGCAGCGTTGCGGGCAGGTATCGCCGTAGGGATCCGACAGATGAGCAGTTCTTC. Translated: CSVAGRYRRRDPTDEQFF.

The genes are TRBV6-1 and TRBJ2-7, with D tentatively TRBD2 (5 bases). Trimming shortened V by 0 bases and J by 7 bases, and 19 bases separated the two germline ends. Germline V CDR1 and CDR2: MNHNS, SASEGT. This CDR3 comprises 16 residues. The CDR3 DNA reads as TGTGCCAGCAGTGAAGCAGGAGGACTGCCCTTGCGGGAGCAGTACTTC. It specifies CASSEAGGLPLREQYF.

The rearrangement joins TRBV28 to TRBJ1-5; TRBD1 aligns across 9 bases. Trimming removed 6 bases from V and 4 bases from J; junction bases left unmatched: 7. The length of the CDR3 is 15 residues. The V gene's germline CDR1 is MDHEN and CDR2 SYDVKM. CDR3 region: CASRRRDRANQPQHF. CDR3 DNA sequence: TGTGCCAGCAGACGTAGGGACAGGGCTAATCAGCCCCAGCATTTT.

In nucleotides, the CDR3 is TGTGCCAGCAGTGAAACTCTTCTGCTTAGTGAGCAGTTCTTC. It specifies CASSETLLLSEQFF. The chain employs TRBV6-1 and TRBJ2-1; D remains ambiguous. The CDR3 is 14 amino acids. CDR1 MNHNS and CDR2 SASEGT come from the germline V gene. Trimming took off 2 bases at V and 9 bases at J, with 14 bases between the two ends.

The rearrangement uses TRBV5-1 and TRBJ2-1; 10 bases are a match to TRBD2. Per germline, CDR1 SGHRS and CDR2 YFSETQ. V lost 3 bases, J lost 9 bases, and 12 bases stayed unmatched. The CDR3 loop spans 16 amino acids. CDR3 nucleotides: TGCGCCAGCAGCTCGGGAGGGCTAGCGGGAGCAGTTGAGCAGTTCTTC. Its protein product is CASSSGGLAGAVEQFF.

The chain recombines TRBV7-7 with TRBJ2-7; possibly TRBD2 for D (6 bases). CDR3 size: 13 residues. In germline, CDR1 is SSHAT, CDR2 FNYEAQ (reference sequence). Trimming took 1 base from V and 6 from J, leaving 10 bases between them. Written as DNA, the CDR3 is TGTGCCAGCAGCTTAGATACTAGCTCCGAGCAGTACTTC. It yields the protein CASSLDTSSEQYF.

The V call is TRBV18, the J call TRBJ1-1; D may be TRBD1 (5 bases). The V gene lost 6 bases and the J gene lost 3 bases, with 14 bases spanning the gap. Per the germline V gene, CDR1 is KGHSH and CDR2 is LQKENI. The CDR3 has 14 amino acids. The CDR3 DNA reads as TGTGCCAGCTCGACGACTTGGGGGGACACTGAAGCTTTCTTT. Its protein product is CASSTTWGDTEAFF.

This clone was counted a single time. The chain couples TRBV27 to TRBJ2-3, with 10 bases identical to TRBD1. Germline lookup yields CDR1 MNHEY and CDR2 SMNVEV (reference sequence). The CDR3 consists of 15 residues. The V and J ends lost 3 bases and 5 bases, in that order; junction bases with no gene match: 5. CDR3 amino acids: CASSFRGTGVDTQYF. In DNA form, the CDR3 reads TGTGCCAGCAGTTTCCGTGGGACAGGGGTAGATACGCAGTATTTT.

The gene calls are TRBV2 and TRBJ2-3; D not resolved. The CDR3 runs 13 residues. Germline lookup yields CDR1 SNHLY and CDR2 FYNNEI. V lost 3 bases to trimming and J lost 2 bases, with 6 bases between them. The DNA for the CDR3 is TGTGCCAGCAGTGACGACACCACAGATACGCAGTATTTT. Its translation is CASSDDTTDTQYF.

The V call is TRBV5-5, the J call TRBJ1-5, with D possibly TRBD1 on 6 matching bases. Germline V gene lookup returns CDR1 SGHKS and CDR2 YYEKEE (reference sequence). V was trimmed by 2 bases and J by 6 bases, leaving 12 bases between them. The CDR3 runs to 14 residues. CDR3 nucleotide sequence: TGTGCCAGCAGCTTTTTCAGGGGTGGTCAGCCCCAGCATTTT. Its protein product is CASSFFRGGQPQHF.

CDR3: CASSVGGKGLHTGELFF. The CDR3 bases are TGTGCCAGCAGCGTAGGTGGTAAGGGACTGCACACCGGGGAGCTGTTTTTT. The chain employs TRBV9 and TRBJ2-2; D might be TRBD2 (6 bases). Trimming stripped 0 bases from V and 3 bases from J, with 15 bases between. Germline CDR1 is SGDLS and CDR2 is YYNGEE. This CDR3 has 17 amino acids.

This sequence joins TRBV29-1 and TRBJ2-7; TRBD2 matches at 7 bases. The CDR3 loop spans 12 amino acids. CDR1 is SQVTM and CDR2 is ANQGSEA in the germline V gene. Trimming removed 7 bases from V and 7 bases from J; junction bases left unmatched: 10. The DNA of the CDR3 is TGCAGCGCCGCGGGACTATATCGAGAGCAGTACTTC. This encodes CSAAGLYREQYF.

Details on this clone: At the DNA level, this CDR3 is encoded by other sequences in the same sample as well. This chain connects TRBV11-2 to TRBJ2-1; 13 nucleotides agree with TRBD2. The CDR3 has 15 residues. V shed 5 bases, J shed 8 bases, and the junction held 6 bases outside the gene matches. Germline V CDR1 and CDR2: SGHAT, FQNNGV. The CDR3 DNA follows: TGTGCCAGCAGCCCCGGACTAGCGGGAGCCCATGAGCAGTTCTTC. Protein sequence: CASSPGLAGAHEQFF.

This clone was detected only once. The chain uses TRBV28 and TRBJ2-7; 9 bases fit TRBD1. Germline CDR1 and CDR2: MDHEN and SYDVKM. The CDR3 is 15 amino acids. J gave up 3 bases and V 4 bases, and 7 bases lay outside the gene matches. CDR3 loop: CASSSPGTGRYEQYF. Here the CDR3 DNA reads TGTGCCAGCAGTTCCCCCGGGACAGGGCGCTACGAGCAGTACTTC.

The chain employs TRBV28 and TRBJ2-7; no firm D call. This CDR3 is built from 14 residues. Trimming shortened V by 3 bases and J by 4 bases, and 13 bases separated the two germline ends. Germline values: CDR1 MDHEN, CDR2 SYDVKM. The CDR3 DNA reads TGTGCCAGCAGTTTTCCCCCCTCGGATTACGAGCAGTACTTC. Residues: CASSFPPSDYEQYF.

V and J are TRBV6-1 and TRBJ2-7; TRBD1 is a possible D gene (6 bases). Trimming pared 3 bases from V and 3 bases from J, leaving 12 bases between. The CDR3 loop spans 14 amino acids. Germline CDR1 reads MNHNS; CDR2 reads SASEGT. Here the CDR3 reads CASSEYQGNYEQYF. The CDR3 DNA reads TGTGCCAGCAGTGAGTATCAGGGGAACTACGAGCAGTACTTC.

The chain combines TRBV28 with TRBJ1-2; D unresolved. The CDR3 totals 15 residues. Between the trimmed V and J ends, which lost 1 base and 0 bases, there was a span of 9 bases. The V gene's germline CDR1 is MDHEN and CDR2 SYDVKM. The CDR3 region is CASSLLGGANYGYTF. For the CDR3, the DNA is TGTGCCAGCAGTTTATTGGGCGGCGCTAACTATGGCTACACCTTC.

The V gene is TRBV30, the J gene TRBJ2-1; 9 bases agree with TRBD2. This CDR3 has 16 amino acids. The germline gives CDR1 GTSNPN, CDR2 SVGIG (reference sequence). V was pared by 2 bases and J by 4 bases, with 9 bases of the junction left unmatched. The CDR3 spells CAWSNLLAGAYNEQFF. DNA for the CDR3: TGTGCCTGGAGTAACCTTTTAGCGGGAGCTTACAATGAGCAGTTCTTC.